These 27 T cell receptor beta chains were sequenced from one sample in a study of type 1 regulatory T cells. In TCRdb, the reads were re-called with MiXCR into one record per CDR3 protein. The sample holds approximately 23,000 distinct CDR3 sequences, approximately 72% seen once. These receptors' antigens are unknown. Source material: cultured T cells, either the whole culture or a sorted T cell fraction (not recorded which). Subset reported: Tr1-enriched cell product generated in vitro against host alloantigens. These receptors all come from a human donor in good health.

CDR3 bases: TGTGCCAGCAGCTTAGATTTCACAGATACGCAGTATTTT. Protein: CASSLDFTDTQYF. The V call is TRBV11-2, the J call TRBJ2-3; D is unresolved. The V end was cut by 0 bases, the J end by 2 bases, with 3 bases between. The length of the CDR3 is 13 residues. Looked up from germline, CDR1 is SGHAT and CDR2 is FQNNGV.

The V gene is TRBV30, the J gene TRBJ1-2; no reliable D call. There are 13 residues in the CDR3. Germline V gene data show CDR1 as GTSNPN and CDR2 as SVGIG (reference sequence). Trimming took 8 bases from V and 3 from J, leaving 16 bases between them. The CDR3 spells CAGWNGGYYGYTF. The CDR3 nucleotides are TGTGCCGGATGGAATGGCGGCTACTATGGCTACACCTTC.

The CDR3 loop reads CASSPDRGALRAFF. In DNA, the CDR3 is TGTGCCAGCAGCCCGGACAGGGGTGCGTTAAGGGCTTTCTTT. This rearrangement joins TRBV2 to TRBJ1-1, with TRBD1 matching over 9 bases. With V trimmed by 6 bases and J by 11 bases, 13 bases remained unmatched. Germline assignment: CDR1 SNHLY and CDR2 FYNNEI. This CDR3 is built from 14 residues.

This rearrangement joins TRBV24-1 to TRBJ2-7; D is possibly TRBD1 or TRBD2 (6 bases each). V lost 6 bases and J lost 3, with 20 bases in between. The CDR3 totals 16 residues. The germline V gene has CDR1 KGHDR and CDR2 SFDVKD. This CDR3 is CATSSGATIGGYEQYF. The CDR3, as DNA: TGTGCCACCAGTTCGGGGGCCACGATAGGGGGCTACGAGCAGTACTTC.

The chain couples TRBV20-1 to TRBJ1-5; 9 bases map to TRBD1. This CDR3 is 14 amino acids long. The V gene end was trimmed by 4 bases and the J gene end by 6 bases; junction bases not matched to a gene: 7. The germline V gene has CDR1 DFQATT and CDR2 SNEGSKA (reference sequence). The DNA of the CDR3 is TGCAGTGCTACTACAGGGGGCGGGAGTCAGCCCCAGCATTTT. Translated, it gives CSATTGGGSQPQHF.

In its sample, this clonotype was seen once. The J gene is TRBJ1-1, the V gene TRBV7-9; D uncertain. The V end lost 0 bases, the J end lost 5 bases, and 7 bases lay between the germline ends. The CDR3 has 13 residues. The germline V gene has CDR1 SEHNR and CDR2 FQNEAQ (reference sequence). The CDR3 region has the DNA TGTGCCAGCAGCTTAGCGGAGGTTACTGAAGCTTTCTTT. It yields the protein CASSLAEVTEAFF.

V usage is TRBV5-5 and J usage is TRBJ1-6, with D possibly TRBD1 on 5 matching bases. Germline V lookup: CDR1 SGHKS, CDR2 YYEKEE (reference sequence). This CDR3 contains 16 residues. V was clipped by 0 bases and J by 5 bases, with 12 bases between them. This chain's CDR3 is CASSLARGVNNSPLHF. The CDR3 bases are TGTGCCAGCAGCTTGGCCCGGGGGGTTAATAATTCACCCCTCCACTTT. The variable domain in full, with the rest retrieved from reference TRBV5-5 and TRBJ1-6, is DAGVTQSPTHLIKTRGQQVTLRCSPISGHKSVSWYQQVLGQGPQFIFQYYEKEERGRGNFPDRFSARQFPNYSSELNVNALLLGDSALYLCASSLARGVNNSPLHFGNGTRLTVT.

The CDR3: CASSPPDRGGYSPLHF. The DNA of the CDR3 is TGCGCCAGCAGCCCACCGGACAGGGGGGGATATTCACCCCTCCACTTT. V and J are TRBV5-1 and TRBJ1-6; 10 positions match TRBD1. The J segment lost 8 bases and the V segment lost 4 bases, leaving 9 bases of the junction unmatched. Looked up from germline, CDR1 is SGHRS and CDR2 is YFSETQ. The CDR3 consists of 16 residues.

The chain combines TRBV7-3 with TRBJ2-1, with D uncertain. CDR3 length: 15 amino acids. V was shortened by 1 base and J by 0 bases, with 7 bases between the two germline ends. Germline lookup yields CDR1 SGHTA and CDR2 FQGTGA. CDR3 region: CASSLRPSSYNEQFF. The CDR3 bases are TGTGCCAGCAGCTTAAGACCTAGCTCCTACAATGAGCAGTTCTTC. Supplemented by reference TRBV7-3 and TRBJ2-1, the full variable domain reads GAGVSQTPSNKVTEKGKYVELRCDPISGHTALYWYRQSLGQGPEFLIYFQGTGAADDSGLPNDRFFAVRPEGSVSTLKIQRTERGDSAVYLCASSLRPSSYNEQFFGPGTRLTVL.

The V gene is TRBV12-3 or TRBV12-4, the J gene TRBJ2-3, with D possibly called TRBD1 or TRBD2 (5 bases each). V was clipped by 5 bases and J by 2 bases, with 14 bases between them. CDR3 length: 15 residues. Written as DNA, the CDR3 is TGTGCCAGCAGTCCCCTCGGGACGAACACAGATACGCAGTATTTT. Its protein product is CASSPLGTNTDTQYF.

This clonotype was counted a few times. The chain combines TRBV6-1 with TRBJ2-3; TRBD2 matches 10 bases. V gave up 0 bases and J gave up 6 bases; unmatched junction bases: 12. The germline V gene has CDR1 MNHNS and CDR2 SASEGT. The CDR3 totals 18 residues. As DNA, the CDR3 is TGTGCCAGCAGTGAAGCGGGGCGAGCGGGGGGGCTGTTGGATACGCAGTATTTT. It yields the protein CASSEAGRAGGLLDTQYF.

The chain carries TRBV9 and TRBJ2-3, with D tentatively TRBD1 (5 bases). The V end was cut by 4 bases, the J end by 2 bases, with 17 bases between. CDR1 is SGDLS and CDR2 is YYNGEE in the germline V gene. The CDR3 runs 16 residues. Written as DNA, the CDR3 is TGTGCCAGCAGCATCTCGCAGGGAATTTACACAGATACGCAGTATTTT. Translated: CASSISQGIYTDTQYF.

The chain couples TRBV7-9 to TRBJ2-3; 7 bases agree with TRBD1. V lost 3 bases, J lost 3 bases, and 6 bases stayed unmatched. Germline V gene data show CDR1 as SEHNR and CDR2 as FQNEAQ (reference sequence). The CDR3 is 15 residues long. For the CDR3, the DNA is TGTGCCAGCAGCTTTAGGGGGCTCTTAACAGATACGCAGTATTTT. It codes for CASSFRGLLTDTQYF. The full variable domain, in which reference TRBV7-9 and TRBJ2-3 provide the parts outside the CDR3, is DTGVSQNPRHKITKRGQNVTFRCDPISEHNRLYWYRQTLGQGPEFLTYFQNEAQLEKSRLLSDRFSAERPKGSFSTLEIQRTEQGDSAMYLCASSFRGLLTDTQYFGPGTRLTVL.

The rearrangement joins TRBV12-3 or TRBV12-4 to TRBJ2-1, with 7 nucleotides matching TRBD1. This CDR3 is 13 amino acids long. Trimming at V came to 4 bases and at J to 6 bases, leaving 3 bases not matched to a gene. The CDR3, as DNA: TGTGCCAGCAGTTCTGACAGGGTCAATGAGCAGTTCTTC. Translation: CASSSDRVNEQFF.

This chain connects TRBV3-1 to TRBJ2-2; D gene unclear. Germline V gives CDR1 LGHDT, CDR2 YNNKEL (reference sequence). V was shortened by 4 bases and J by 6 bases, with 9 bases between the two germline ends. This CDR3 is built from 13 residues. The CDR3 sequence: CASSPAGPGELFF. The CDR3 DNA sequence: TGTGCCAGCAGCCCCGCCGGGCCCGGGGAGCTGTTTTTT.

CDR3: CASSASGLEAFF. In DNA, the CDR3 is TGTGCCAGCAGCGCCTCGGGTCTTGAAGCTTTCTTT. V usage is TRBV7-2 and J usage is TRBJ1-1; no definite D call. In germline, CDR1 is SGHTA, CDR2 FQGNSA. CDR3 size: 12 residues. The V end was cut by 5 bases, the J end by 7 bases, with 11 bases between.

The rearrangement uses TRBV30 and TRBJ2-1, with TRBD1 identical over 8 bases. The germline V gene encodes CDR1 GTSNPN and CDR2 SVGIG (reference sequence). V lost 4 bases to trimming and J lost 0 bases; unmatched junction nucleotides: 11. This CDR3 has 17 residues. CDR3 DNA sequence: TGTGCCTGGAATGTCTCCCTAACAGGGGGCTCCTACAATGAGCAGTTCTTC. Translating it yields CAWNVSLTGGSYNEQFF.

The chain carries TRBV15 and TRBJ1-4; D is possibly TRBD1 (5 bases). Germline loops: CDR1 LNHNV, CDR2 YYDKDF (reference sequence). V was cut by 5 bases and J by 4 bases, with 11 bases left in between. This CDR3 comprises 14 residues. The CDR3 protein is CATSAGRFNEKLFF. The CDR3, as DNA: TGTGCCACCAGCGCGGGACGCTTTAATGAAAAACTGTTTTTT.

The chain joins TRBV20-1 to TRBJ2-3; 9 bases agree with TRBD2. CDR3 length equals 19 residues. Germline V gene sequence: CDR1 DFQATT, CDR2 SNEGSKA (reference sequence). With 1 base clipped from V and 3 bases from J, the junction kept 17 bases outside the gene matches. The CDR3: CSARAGTFMMAGGTDTQYF. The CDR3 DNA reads TGCAGTGCTAGAGCCGGGACTTTTATGATGGCGGGGGGGACAGATACGCAGTATTTT.

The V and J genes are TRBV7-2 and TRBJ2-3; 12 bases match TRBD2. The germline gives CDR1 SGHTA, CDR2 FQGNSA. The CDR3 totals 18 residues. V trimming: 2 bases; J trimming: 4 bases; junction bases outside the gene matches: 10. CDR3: CASSLKPMTSGGSDTQYF. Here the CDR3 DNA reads TGTGCCAGCAGCTTAAAACCCATGACTAGCGGGGGTTCAGATACGCAGTATTTT.

This CDR3 reads CAISKAESDGYTF. The CDR3, as DNA: TGTGCCATCAGCAAGGCGGAGTCCGATGGCTACACCTTC. This chain links TRBV10-3 with TRBJ1-2; D gene uncertain. This CDR3 is 13 amino acids long. Trimming removed 6 bases from V and 6 bases from J, with 14 bases in between. Germline V gene lookup returns CDR1 ENHRY and CDR2 SYGVKD.

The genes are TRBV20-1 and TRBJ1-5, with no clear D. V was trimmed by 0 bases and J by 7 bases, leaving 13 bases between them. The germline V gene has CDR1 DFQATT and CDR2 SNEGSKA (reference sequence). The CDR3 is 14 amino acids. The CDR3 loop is CSARDRQSGQPQHF. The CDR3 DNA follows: TGCAGTGCTAGAGATCGGCAGTCTGGGCAGCCCCAGCATTTT.

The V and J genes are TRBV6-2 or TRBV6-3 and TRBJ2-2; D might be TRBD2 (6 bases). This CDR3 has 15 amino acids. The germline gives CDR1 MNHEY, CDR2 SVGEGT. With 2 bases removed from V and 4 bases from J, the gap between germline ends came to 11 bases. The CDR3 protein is CASSYVRGGTGELFF. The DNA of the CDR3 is TGTGCCAGCAGTTACGTGCGGGGAGGCACCGGGGAGCTGTTTTTT.

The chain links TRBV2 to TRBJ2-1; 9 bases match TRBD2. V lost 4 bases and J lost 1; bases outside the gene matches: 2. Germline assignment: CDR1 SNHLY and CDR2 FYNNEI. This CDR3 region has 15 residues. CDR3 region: CASSVSGGSYNEQFF. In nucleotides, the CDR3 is TGTGCCAGCAGTGTCAGCGGGGGGTCCTACAATGAGCAGTTCTTC.

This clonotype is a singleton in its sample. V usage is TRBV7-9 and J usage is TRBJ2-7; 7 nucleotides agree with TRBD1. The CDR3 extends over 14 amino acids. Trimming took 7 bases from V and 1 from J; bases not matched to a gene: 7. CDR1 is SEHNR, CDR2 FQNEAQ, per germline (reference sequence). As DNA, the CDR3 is TGTGCCAGCACCCCCTCGGGACAGTCCTACGAGCAGTACTTC. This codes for CASTPSGQSYEQYF.

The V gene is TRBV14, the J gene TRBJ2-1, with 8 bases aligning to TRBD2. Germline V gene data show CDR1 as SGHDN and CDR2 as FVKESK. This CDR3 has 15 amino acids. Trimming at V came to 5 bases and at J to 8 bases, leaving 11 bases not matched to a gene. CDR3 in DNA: TGTGCCAGCAGCTCTCAGCGGGGGCGGGTCGATGAGCAGTTCTTC. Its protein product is CASSSQRGRVDEQFF. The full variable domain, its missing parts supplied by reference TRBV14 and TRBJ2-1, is EAGVTQFPSHSVIEKGQTVTLRCDPISGHDNLYWYRRVMGKEIKFLLHFVKESKQDESGMPNNRFLAERTGGTYSTLKVQPAELEDSGVYFCASSSQRGRVDEQFFGPGTRLTVL.

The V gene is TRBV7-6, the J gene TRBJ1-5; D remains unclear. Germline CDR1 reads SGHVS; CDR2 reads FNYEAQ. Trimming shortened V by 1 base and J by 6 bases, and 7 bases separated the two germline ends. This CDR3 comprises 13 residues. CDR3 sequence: CASSLGTGQPQHF. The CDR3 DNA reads TGTGCCAGCAGCTTAGGTACGGGTCAGCCCCAGCATTTT.